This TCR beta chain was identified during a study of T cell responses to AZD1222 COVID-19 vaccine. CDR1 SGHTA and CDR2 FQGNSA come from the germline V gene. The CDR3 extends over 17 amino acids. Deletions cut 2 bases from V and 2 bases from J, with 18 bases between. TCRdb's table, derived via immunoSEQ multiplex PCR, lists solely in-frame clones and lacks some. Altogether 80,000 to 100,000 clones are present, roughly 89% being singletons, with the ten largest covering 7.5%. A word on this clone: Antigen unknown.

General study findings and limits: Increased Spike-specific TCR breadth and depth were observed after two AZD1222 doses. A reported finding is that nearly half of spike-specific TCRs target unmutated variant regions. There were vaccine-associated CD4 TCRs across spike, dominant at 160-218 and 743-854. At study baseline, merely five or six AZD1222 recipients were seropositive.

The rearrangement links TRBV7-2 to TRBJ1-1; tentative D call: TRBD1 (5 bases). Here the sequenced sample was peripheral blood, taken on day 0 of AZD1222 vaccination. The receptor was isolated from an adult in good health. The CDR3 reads CASSLWSGFRRNTEAFF. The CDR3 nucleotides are TGTGCCAGCAGCTTATGGTCAGGGTTTAGACGCAACACTGAAGCTTTCTTT.